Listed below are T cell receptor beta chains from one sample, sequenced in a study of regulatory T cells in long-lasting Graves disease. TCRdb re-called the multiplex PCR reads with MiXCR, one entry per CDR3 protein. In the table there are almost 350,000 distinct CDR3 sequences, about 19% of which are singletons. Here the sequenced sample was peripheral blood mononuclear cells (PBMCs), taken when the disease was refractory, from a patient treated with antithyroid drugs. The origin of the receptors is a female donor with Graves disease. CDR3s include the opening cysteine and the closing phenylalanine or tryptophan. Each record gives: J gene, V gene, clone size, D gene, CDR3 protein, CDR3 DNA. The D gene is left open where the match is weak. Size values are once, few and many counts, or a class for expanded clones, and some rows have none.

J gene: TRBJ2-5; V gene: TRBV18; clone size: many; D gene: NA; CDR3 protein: CASSPRQETQYF; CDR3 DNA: TGTGCCAGCTCACCGCGGCAAGAGACCCAGTACTTC
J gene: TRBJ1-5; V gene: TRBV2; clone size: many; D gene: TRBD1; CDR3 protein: CASRLEPTGLRGQPQHF; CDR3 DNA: TGTGCCAGCAGATTAGAACCGACAGGGCTGAGAGGTCAGCCCCAGCATTTT
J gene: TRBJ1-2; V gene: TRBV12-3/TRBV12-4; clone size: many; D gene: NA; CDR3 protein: CASTIYPQDYGYTF; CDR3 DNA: TGTGCCAGCACCATTTACCCCCAGGACTATGGCTACACCTTC
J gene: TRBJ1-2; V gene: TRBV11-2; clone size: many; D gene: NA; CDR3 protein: CASSSSNYGYTF; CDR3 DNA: TGTGCCAGCAGCTCCAGTAACTATGGCTACACCTTC
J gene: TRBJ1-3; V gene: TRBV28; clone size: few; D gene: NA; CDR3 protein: CASSPTAGNTIYF; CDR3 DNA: TGTGCCAGCAGCCCTACGGCTGGAAACACCATATATTTT
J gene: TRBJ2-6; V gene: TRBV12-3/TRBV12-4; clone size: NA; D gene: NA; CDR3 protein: CASTAGGSGANVLTF; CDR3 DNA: TGTGCCAGCACCGCAGGGGGGTCTGGGGCCAACGTCCTGACTTTC
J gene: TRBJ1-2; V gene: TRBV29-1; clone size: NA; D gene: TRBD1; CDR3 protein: CSVDRGRGLGYTF; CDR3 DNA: TGCAGCGTTGATCGGGGCAGGGGGCTAGGCTACACCTTC
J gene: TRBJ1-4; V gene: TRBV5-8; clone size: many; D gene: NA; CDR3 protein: CASSNEKLFF; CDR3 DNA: TGTGCCAGCTCTAATGAAAAACTGTTTTTT
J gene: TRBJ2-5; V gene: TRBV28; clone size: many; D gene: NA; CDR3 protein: CASSFIGIQETQYF; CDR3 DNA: TGTGCCAGCAGCTTTATAGGGATTCAAGAGACCCAGTACTTC
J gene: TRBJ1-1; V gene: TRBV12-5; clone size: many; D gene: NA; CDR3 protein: CASGLVLGGRTEAFF; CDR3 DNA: TGTGCTAGTGGTTTGGTACTTGGGGGCAGGACTGAAGCTTTCTTT
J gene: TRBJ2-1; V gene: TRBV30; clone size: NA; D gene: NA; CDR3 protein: CAWSVLVGGEQFF; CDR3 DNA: TGTGCCTGGAGTGTACTGGTGGGCGGTGAGCAGTTCTTC
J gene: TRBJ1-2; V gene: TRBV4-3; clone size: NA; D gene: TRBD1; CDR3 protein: CASSHEGQGNYGYTF; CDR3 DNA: TGCGCCAGCAGCCATGAAGGACAGGGGAACTATGGCTACACCTTC
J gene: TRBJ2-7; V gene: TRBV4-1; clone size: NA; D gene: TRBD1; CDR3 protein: CASSQDMGGTGSYEQYF; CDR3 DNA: TGCGCCAGCAGCCAAGATATGGGCGGGACAGGCTCCTACGAGCAGTACTTC
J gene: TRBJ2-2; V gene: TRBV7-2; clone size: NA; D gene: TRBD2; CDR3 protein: CASSVGLAGNTGELFF; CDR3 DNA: TGTGCCAGCAGCGTAGGACTAGCGGGGAACACCGGGGAGCTGTTTTTT
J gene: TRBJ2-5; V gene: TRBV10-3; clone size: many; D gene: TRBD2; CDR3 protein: CAIKGREEETQYF; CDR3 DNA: TGTGCCATCAAAGGGCGGGAGGAAGAGACCCAGTACTTC
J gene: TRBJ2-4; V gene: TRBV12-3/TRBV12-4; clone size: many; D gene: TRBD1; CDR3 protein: CASSSRQGGNIQYF; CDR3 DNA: TGTGCCAGCAGTTCCAGACAGGGGGGAAACATTCAGTACTTC
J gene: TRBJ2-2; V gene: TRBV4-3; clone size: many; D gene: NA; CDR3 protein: CASSPGLPNTGELFF; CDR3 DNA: TGCGCCAGCAGCCCTGGACTACCGAACACCGGGGAGCTGTTTTTT
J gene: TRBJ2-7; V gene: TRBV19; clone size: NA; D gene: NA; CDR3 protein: CASSIGRVDEQYF; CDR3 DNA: TGTGCCAGTAGTATCGGCAGGGTTGACGAGCAGTACTTC
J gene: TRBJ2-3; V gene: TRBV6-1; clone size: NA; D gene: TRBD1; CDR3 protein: CASVRDRVADTQYF; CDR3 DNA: TGTGCCAGCGTCCGGGACAGGGTGGCAGATACGCAGTATTTT
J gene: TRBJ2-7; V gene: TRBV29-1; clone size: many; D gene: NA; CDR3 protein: CSVGGLTGSSYEQYF; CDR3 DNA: TGCAGCGTTGGGGGACTGACAGGTAGCTCCTACGAGCAGTACTTC
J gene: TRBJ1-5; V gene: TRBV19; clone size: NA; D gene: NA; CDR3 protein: CASSSRTVNQPQHF; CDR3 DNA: TGTGCCAGTAGCTCGAGGACAGTCAATCAGCCCCAGCATTTT
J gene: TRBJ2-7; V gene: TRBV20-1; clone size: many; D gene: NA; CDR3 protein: CSAPGRRSYEQYF; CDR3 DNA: TGCAGTGCTCCGGGAAGGAGGTCCTACGAGCAGTACTTC
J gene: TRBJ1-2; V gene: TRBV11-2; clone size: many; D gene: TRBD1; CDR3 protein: CASSLDRGDGYTF; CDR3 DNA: TGTGCCAGCAGCTTGGACAGGGGAGATGGCTACACCTTC
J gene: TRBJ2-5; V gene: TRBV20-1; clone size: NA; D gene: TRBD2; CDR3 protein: CSAHRSSGKSRETQYF; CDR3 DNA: TGCAGTGCTCATCGATCTAGCGGGAAATCGAGAGAGACCCAGTACTTC
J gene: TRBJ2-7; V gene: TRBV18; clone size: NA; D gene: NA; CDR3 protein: CASSTEHRGEQYF; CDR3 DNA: TGTGCCAGCTCCACCGAGCACCGGGGCGAGCAGTACTTC
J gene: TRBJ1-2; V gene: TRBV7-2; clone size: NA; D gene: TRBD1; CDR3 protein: CASSPSGGQNYGYTF; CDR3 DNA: TGTGCCAGCAGCCCATCAGGGGGCCAGAACTATGGCTACACCTTC
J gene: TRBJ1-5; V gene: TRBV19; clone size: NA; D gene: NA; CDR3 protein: CASSINPNGWSNQPQHF; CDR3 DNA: TGTGCCAGTAGTATCAACCCGAATGGATGGTCCAATCAGCCCCAGCATTTT
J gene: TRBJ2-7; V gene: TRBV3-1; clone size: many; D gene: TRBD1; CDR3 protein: CASSPDRGAYEQYF; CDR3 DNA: TGTGCCAGCAGCCCCGACAGGGGTGCCTACGAGCAGTACTTC
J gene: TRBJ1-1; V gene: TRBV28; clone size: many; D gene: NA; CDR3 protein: CASSPPGNTEAFF; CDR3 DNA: TGTGCCAGCAGTCCCCCCGGGAACACTGAAGCTTTCTTT
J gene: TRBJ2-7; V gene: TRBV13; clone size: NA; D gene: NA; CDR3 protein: CASSLSGLPSEQYF; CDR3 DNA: TGTGCCAGCAGCCTCTCGGGACTCCCTTCCGAGCAGTACTTC
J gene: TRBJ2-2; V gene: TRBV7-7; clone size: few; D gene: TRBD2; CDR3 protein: CASSPSGRNGELFF; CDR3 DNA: TGTGCTAGCAGCCCAAGCGGGAGAAATGGGGAGCTGTTTTTT
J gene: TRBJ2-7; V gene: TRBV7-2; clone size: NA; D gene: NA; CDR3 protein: CASSLGRSRGESEQYF; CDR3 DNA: TGTGCCAGCAGCTTAGGCCGTTCCCGCGGGGAGAGCGAGCAGTACTTC
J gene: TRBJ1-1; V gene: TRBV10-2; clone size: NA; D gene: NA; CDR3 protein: CASSVAVAEEAFF; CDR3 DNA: TGCGCCAGCAGTGTGGCTGTGGCGGAGGAAGCTTTCTTT
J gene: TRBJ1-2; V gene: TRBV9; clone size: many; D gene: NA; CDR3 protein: CASSVSDEGYAGYTF; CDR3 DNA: TGTGCCAGCAGCGTTTCGGACGAAGGCTACGCGGGCTACACCTTC
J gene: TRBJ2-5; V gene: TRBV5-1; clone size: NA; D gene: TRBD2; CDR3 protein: CASSWGSSGDSWETQYF; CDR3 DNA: TGCGCCAGCAGCTGGGGCTCTAGCGGGGACTCGTGGGAGACCCAGTACTTC
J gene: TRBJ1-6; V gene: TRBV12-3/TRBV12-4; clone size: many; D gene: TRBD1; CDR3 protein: CASTLPGTGNSPLHF; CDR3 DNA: TGTGCCAGCACCTTGCCCGGGACAGGGAATTCACCCCTCCACTTT
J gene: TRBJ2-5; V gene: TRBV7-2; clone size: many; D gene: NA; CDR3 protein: CASSRSRETQYF; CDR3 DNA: TGTGCCAGCAGCCGTAGCCGGGAGACCCAGTACTTC
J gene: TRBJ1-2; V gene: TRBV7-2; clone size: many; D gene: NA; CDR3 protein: CASSLGRRGLYGYTF; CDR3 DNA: TGTGCCAGCAGCTTAGGTCGCAGGGGCCTCTATGGCTACACCTTC
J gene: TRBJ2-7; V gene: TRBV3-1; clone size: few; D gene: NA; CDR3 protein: CASSPTGLEQYF; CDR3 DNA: TGTGCCAGCAGCCCGACGGGGCTTGAGCAGTACTTC